This record covers a single T cell receptor (beta chain). This clonotype was seen repeatedly, ten times or more. No antigen is known for it. No per-base quality is available; no much larger clone lies one base away. This sample stems from a study of regulatory T cells in long-lasting Graves disease (TCRdb year 2021). About the full investigation: Patients with newly diagnosed Graves' disease had been on antithyroid drugs for under 3 months. This study used TCR sequencing and RNA sequencing of peripheral blood to compare persistent Graves' disease patients against newly diagnosed Graves' disease patients. The study took place in China and was registered as a clinical trial. A total of around 35 samples were covered by TCR sequencing, comprising some 13 persistent and approximately 20 newly diagnosed Graves' disease patients. Findings and caveats that apply to the study as a whole: Patients with persistent disease shared more public clonotypes (around 2,700) than newly diagnosed patients did (around 1,000). The authors acknowledged the small sample size as a limitation that may reduce accuracy. Compared with newly diagnosed patients, persistent Graves' disease patients had lower TCR Shannon entropy and fewer highly expanded clones, which suggests clonal expansion. The study examined only peripheral blood because the primary lesion, thyroid tissue, could not be accessed. Sequencing and analysis were restricted to the TCR beta chain. Preferential use of TRBV28, TRBJ1-2 and TRBJ2-5 was observed in persistent disease, whereas TRBV20-1 and TRBJ2-1 were favored in newly diagnosed disease.

Library prep was done by multiplex PCR. Data came from an Illumina HiSeq 4000. To build TCR beta libraries, CDR3 regions were amplified by Arm-PCR using iRepertoire HTBI primers. Before sequencing, the PCR products underwent gel purification. For the original study's pipeline: A total of 62 TRBV and some 15 TRBJ segments were identified across samples and were used for gene usage analysis of CDR3 amino acid clonotypes. Filtered high-quality paired reads were merged into contigs using COPE and FqMerger. BLAST was used to align contigs to the IMGT TRBV, TRBD and TRBJ reference genes, and CDR3 was defined following IMGT. Highly expanded clones were defined as clonotypes with a frequency above 0.1%. Shannon entropy was used to measure repertoire diversity, and the Gini coefficient was used to measure V-J evenness. A clonotype found in more than one individual was treated as public. Using fastp trimming at Q25 and MiXCR clonotype assembly, TCRdb reanalyzed the public sequencing data and kept in-frame beta chains. Identical CDR3 protein sequences are pooled into one entry, listed with their most common genes and DNA. The V and J calls shown here were made by TCRdb, not taken from the authors' results. The sample yields approximately 540,000 distinct CDR3 sequences; about 12% were counted once. The ten largest make up almost 9% of the sample.

Counted from cysteine to phenylalanine, this CDR3 has 20 amino acids. The retained sequence is limited to the CDR3, 60 bases, with the frame set at the first base. From V the trimming removes 1 base and from J it removes 5 bases, while the gene matches leave 21 bases of the junction unaccounted for. Based on the germline V gene, the CDR1 and CDR2 sequences are MDHEN and SYDVKM. The time point label for this specimen denotes: newly diagnosed GD, antithyroid drugs for less than 3 months. RNA was extracted from PBMCs in TRIzol for both TCR sequencing and RNA sequencing. The diagnosis of Graves' disease was made according to American Thyroid Association guidelines. Patients for the study were recruited at an endocrinology department in Xi'an, China. Each patient gave roughly 10 milliliters of peripheral blood, collected in an EDTA anticoagulant tube. Ficoll Paque Plus density gradient separation was used to isolate PBMCs, and no further T cell sorting was done. RNA quality was checked with an Agilent 2100 Bioanalyzer and agarose gel, and concentration with a NanoDrop 2000.

The same data also contributed to another study, on T cells in Graves' hyperthyroidism and ophthalmopathy. Drawing on the second study: A patient counted as having stable Graves' hyperthyroidism if no progression to ophthalmopathy occurred over 18 months of follow-up. The hyperthyroidism patients were between 18 and 65 years old and newly diagnosed, with a disease duration of less than 2 months. The study excluded patients with uncontrolled infections, other autoimmune diseases, pregnancy or lactation. Diagnoses were established on the basis of clinical symptoms, serum thyroxine and TRAb, thyroid ultrasound, and orbital computed tomography. The first round of RT-PCR for the TCR CDR3 was performed with the HTBI primer set and the Qiagen OneStep RT-PCR kit. Blood samples also contained most of the expanded thyroid clonotypes (frequency above 0.001), which suggests that blood repertoires may reflect thyroid immune responses. A 13 V-J signature model separated ophthalmopathy from stable hyperthyroidism, with nearly 90% sensitivity and roughly 84% specificity in cross-validation and 80%/75% in testing. In validation, the model predicted progression to ophthalmopathy with over 65% sensitivity and roughly 75% specificity, a median of 6.5 months before onset. To identify distinguishing TCR V-J signatures, a discovery cohort of around 98 patients was used, comprising 40 to 45 with Graves' ophthalmopathy and roughly 60 with stable Graves' hyperthyroidism. Whether ophthalmopathy could be predicted prospectively was tested in an independent validation cohort made up of 18 hyperthyroidism patients plus 17 patients who later progressed to ophthalmopathy. For training and testing, the 100 patients in the discovery cohort were randomly divided in a 7:3 ratio. In addition, the study compared T-cell repertoires in thyroid tissue and in blood from about 6 Graves' hyperthyroidism patients. Following sampling, methimazole starting at 30 mg daily was given to hyperthyroidism patients, and high-dose intravenous methylprednisolone was given to ophthalmopathy patients. The libraries were constructed in a second round of multiplex PCR and then size-selected and purified. Libraries were sequenced paired-end with 100 bp reads on an Illumina HiSeq2000. SOAPnuke was used to process the raw data, with reads discarded if the reads contained adapters or uncalled bases, had a mean Phred below 15, or lacked an exact constant-primer or identifier match. High-quality paired reads were merged using COPE v1.2.5, and each unique nucleotide sequence was defined as a clonotype. Clonotypes were aligned to IMGT TRBV, TRBD and TRBJ reference segments using MiTCR v1.1. The analysis included only V-J combinations with a frequency above 0.0001, which together covered around 99% of the repertoires. The TCS score was defined as the ratio of F50 (clonal expansion) to E x V (chaos), calculated using BLOSUM62-based TCRdist between CDR3 peptides within each V-J. Welch's t-statistics and random forest reduced 500 to 650 V-J features to 13, which were used in a naive Bayes classifier (R e1071). Sample size was not statistically predetermined, and blinding of investigators to group allocation was not performed. According to the paper, TCR Vbeta CDR3 sequencing was carried out on over 130 peripheral blood samples, which came from fewer than 50 ophthalmopathy, 80 or so hyperthyroidism and roughly 17 progressor patients.

Recombination joined TRBV28 with TRBJ1-1; TRBD1 lines up with 8 middle nucleotides. Sequences were derived from peripheral blood mononuclear cells (PBMCs), sampled at new diagnosis, from a patient treated with antithyroid drugs. The clonotype originates from a woman between 25 and 40 years old with Graves disease. Donor details come from another sample of the same person, matched by shared clones. The CDR3: CASSLFLFTGQGVFLTEAFF. In nucleotide form, the sequence is TGTGCCAGCAGTTTATTCCTCTTCACAGGACAGGGTGTTTTTTTGACTGAAGCTTTCTTT.